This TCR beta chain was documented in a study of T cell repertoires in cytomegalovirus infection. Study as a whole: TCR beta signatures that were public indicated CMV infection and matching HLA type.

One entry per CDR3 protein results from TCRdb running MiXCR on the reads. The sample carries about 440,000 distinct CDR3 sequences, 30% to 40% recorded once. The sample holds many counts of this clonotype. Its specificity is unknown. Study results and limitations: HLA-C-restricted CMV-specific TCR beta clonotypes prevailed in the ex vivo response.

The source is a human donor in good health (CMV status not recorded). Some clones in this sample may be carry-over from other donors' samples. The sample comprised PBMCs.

CDR3 in amino acids: CASNEGANLNYGYTF. The CDR3 DNA reads as TGTGCCAGCAATGAAGGGGCGAACCTTAACTATGGCTACACCTTC. The chain is built from TRBV27 and TRBJ1-2, with a tentative D call TRBD1 (5 bases). CDR1 and CDR2 from the germline V gene are MNHEY and SMNVEV (reference sequence). The length of the CDR3 is 15 residues. Trimming pared 7 bases from V and 1 base from J, leaving 16 bases between.